This T cell receptor (beta chain) was recorded in a study of tumor-infiltrating lymphocytes in primary liver carcinoma. The overall study: Primary liver carcinomas in the patients were surgically resected. Samples gave roughly 3.5 to 7.5 million productive TCRbeta reads, similar across tissue types.

Study-wide results and caveats: Tumor-adjacent and tumor-blood pairs showed less overlap than tumor region pairs.

This CDR3 region has 12 residues. The germline V gene has CDR1 SEHNR and CDR2 FQNEAQ (reference sequence). The V end was cut by 5 bases, the J end by 4 bases, with 7 bases between. A note on this clonotype: Its specificity is not known.

Germline DNA was also extracted, with blood RNA taken from unsorted whole blood. Chronic HBV infection, which was untreated, was present in the patients. A constant-region primer served to make TCR beta cDNA from roughly 500 ng total RNA. A slightly modified ARM-PCR protocol with three nested multiplex PCR rounds produced these TCR beta libraries. Investigators reported that the first two PCR rounds, at around 10 cycles each, used TRBV1-TRBV30 forward primers with a C-beta reverse primer. TCRdb independently ran MiXCR on the multiplex PCR reads; one entry per CDR3 protein. The sample lists 250,000 to 400,000 distinct CDR3 sequences; approximately 65% were seen once.

Sequencing used peripheral blood. This clonotype was obtained from a man aged 40-55 years with primary liver carcinoma and hepatitis B virus infection. The rearrangement uses TRBV7-9 and TRBJ2-3; D unclear. The CDR3 nucleotides are TGTGCCAGCAGCCCCTTGGCAGATACGCAGTATTTT. Encoded protein: CASSPLADTQYF.